This entry lists 6 T cell receptor beta chains sequenced from one sample in a study of T cells after yellow fever vaccination. TCRdb reanalysed the 5' RACE reads using MiXCR and keeps one entry per CDR3 protein. The sample holds about 260,000 distinct CDR3 sequences, over 10% seen once. The specimen comprised CD4+ T cells sorted from PBMCs, sampled 45 days after the yellow fever booster vaccination. Receptors originate from a man aged 25 to 40 who received the YFV17D yellow fever vaccine.

This clonotype was seen a handful of times. This sequence joins TRBV12-3 or TRBV12-4 and TRBJ2-1; maybe TRBD2 (6 bases). This CDR3 has 15 residues. Trimming shortened V by 3 bases and J by 9 bases, and 18 bases separated the two germline ends. This chain's CDR3 is CASSFAEGVGGEQFF. CDR3 DNA sequence: TGTGCCAGCAGTTTCGCGGAGGGCGTCGGAGGTGAGCAGTTCTTC.

The chain uses TRBV19 and TRBJ1-1, with D possibly matching TRBD1 (5 bases). The CDR3 is 13 residues long. Germline values: CDR1 LNHDA, CDR2 SQIVND (reference sequence). The V end lost 3 bases, the J end lost 11 bases, and 16 bases lay between the germline ends. The CDR3: CASSMARAPYAFF. DNA of the CDR3: TGTGCCAGTAGTATGGCCAGGGCCCCTTACGCTTTCTTT.

This clonotype was detected a few times. The chain is built from TRBV4-3 and TRBJ1-4; D is possibly TRBD1 (5 bases). This CDR3 contains 15 residues. The germline V and J ends were trimmed by 3 bases and 0 bases, with 8 bases remaining between them. From germline, CDR1 is LGHNA and CDR2 YSLEER. The CDR3 region is CASSHAGTTNEKLFF. CDR3 sequence (DNA): TGCGCCAGCAGCCATGCAGGGACAACTAATGAAAAACTGTTTTTT.

The sample holds a few counts of this clonotype. The genes are TRBV5-1 and TRBJ2-7; D possibly corresponds to TRBD1 (6 bases). Germline CDR1 is SGHRS and CDR2 is YFSETQ. V was pared by 4 bases and J by 0 bases, with 14 bases between. This CDR3 spans 15 amino acids. CDR3 sequence: CASSRGHRDSYEQYF. DNA for the CDR3: TGCGCCAGCAGCCGCGGGCACAGGGACTCCTACGAGCAGTACTTC.

The chain uses TRBV7-9 and TRBJ1-4, with D tentatively TRBD1 (6 bases). Trimming pared 5 bases from V and 8 bases from J, leaving 15 bases between. The CDR3 extends over 14 amino acids. Germline CDR1 SEHNR, CDR2 FQNEAQ (reference sequence). This CDR3 reads CASSLTGIGEKLFF. DNA of the CDR3: TGTGCCAGCAGCCTAACAGGGATAGGGGAAAAACTGTTTTTT.

Remarks on this clonotype: Germline and junction disagree at one end, which may indicate a read error. This rearrangement joins TRBV5-6 to TRBJ1-6; 8 bases align to TRBD1. CDR3 length: 16 amino acids. Per germline, CDR1 SGHDT and CDR2 YYEEEE. The CDR3 loop is CASSPRRTGRNSHLHF. CDR3 bases: TGTGCCAGCAGCCCTCGGAGGACAGGGCGCAATTCACACCTCCACTTT. The full variable domain, with the rest looked up from reference TRBV5-6 and TRBJ1-6, is DAGVTQSPTHLIKTRGQQVTLRCSPKSGHDTVSWYQQALGQGPQFIFQYYEEEERQRGNFPDRFSGHQFPNYSSELNVNALLLGDSALYLCASSPRRTGRNSHLHFGNGTRLTVT.